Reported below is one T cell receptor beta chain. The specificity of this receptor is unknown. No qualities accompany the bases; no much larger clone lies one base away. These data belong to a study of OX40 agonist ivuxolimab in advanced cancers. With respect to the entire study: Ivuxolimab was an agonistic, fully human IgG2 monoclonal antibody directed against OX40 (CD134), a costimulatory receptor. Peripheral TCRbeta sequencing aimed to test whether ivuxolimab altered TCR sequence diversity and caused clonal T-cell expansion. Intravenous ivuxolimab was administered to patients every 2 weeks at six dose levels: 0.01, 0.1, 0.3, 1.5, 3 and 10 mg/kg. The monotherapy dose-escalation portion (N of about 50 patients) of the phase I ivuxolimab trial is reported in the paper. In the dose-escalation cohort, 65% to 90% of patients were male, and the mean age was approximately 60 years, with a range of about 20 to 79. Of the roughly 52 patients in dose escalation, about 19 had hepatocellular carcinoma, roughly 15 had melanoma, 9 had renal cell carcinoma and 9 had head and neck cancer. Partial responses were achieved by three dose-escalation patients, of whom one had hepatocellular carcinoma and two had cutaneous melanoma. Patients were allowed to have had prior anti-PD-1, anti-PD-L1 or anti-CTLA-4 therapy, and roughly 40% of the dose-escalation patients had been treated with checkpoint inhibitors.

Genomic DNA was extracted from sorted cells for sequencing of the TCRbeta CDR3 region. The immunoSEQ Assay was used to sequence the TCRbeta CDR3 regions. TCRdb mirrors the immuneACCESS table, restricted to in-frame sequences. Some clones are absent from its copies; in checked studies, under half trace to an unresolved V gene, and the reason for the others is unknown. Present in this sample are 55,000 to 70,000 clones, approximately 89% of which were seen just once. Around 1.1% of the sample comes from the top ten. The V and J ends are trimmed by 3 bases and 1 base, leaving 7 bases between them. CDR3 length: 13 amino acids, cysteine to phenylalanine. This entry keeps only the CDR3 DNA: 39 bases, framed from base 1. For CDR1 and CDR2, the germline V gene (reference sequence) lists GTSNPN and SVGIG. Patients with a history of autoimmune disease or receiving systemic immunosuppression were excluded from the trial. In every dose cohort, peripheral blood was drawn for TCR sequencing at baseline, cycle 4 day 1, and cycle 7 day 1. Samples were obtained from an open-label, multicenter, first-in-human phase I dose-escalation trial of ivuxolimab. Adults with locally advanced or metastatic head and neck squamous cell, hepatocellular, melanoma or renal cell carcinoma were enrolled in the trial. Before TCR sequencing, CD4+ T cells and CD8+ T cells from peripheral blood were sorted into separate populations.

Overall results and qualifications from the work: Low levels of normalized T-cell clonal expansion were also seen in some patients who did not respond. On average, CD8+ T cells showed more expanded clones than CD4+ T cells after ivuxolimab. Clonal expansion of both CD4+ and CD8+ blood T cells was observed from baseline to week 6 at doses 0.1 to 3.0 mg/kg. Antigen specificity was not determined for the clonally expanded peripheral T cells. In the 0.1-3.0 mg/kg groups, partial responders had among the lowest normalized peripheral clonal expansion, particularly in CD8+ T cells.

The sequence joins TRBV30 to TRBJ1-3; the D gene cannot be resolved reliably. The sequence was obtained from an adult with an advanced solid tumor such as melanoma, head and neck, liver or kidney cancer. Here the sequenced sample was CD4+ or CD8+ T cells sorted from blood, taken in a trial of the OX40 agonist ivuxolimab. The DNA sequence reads TGTGCCTGGAGATGGGATTCTGGAAACACCATATATTTT. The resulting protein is CAWRWDSGNTIYF.